The source of this T cell receptor (beta chain) is a study of T cell responses to AZD1222 COVID-19 vaccine. Measured with immunoSEQ multiplex PCR; TCRdb has only the in-frame clones, and not every one. Altogether 150,000 to 160,000 clones are present, 90% to 95% being singletons, with the ten largest covering approximately 1.5%. The CDR3 is 11 amino acids. CDR1 and CDR2 from the germline V gene are SGHDT and YYEEEE. The germline V and J ends were trimmed by 1 base and 14 bases, with 10 bases remaining between them. Broader study findings: Spike-specific TCR breadth and depth were elevated following two AZD1222 doses.

With respect to this clone: Its target is unknown.

This clonotype was sampled from an adult who received the AZD1222 COVID-19 vaccine. The rearrangement uses TRBV5-6 and TRBJ2-1; D unresolved. Sequenced material: peripheral blood, taken 28 days after the second AZD1222 dose. The CDR3 spells CASSLNMEEFF. The CDR3 DNA is TGTGCCAGCAGCTTGAACATGGAAGAGTTCTTC.